This T cell receptor (beta chain) originates from a study of technical replicates of blood from a handful of donors. Sequenced by immunoSEQ multiplex PCR; TCRdb stores in-frame clones only, minus some. The table includes more than 80,000 clones, approximately 95% detected once. V shed 0 bases and J shed 5 bases, with 26 bases lying between them. Germline V lookup: CDR1 SGHKS, CDR2 YYEKEE (reference sequence). This CDR3 is built from 19 residues. This sequence joins TRBV5-5 and TRBJ2-5; no firm D call. The clonotype originates from a human donor in good health. The sample was T cells isolated from PBMCs. Here the CDR3 DNA reads TGTGCCAGCAGCTTGGCCACGGAATTCGGAGAGCTGGGTAGTGAGACCCAGTACTTC. It yields the protein CASSLATEFGELGSETQYF.